The 25 T cell receptor beta chains below all came from one sample that was sequenced in a study of T cells in Graves' hyperthyroidism and ophthalmopathy (dated by TCRdb to between 2018 and 2021). Library method: multiplex PCR. Sequencing relied on an Illumina HiSeq 2000. TCR beta CDR3 regions were amplified from RNA transcripts. The first round of RT-PCR for the TCR CDR3 was performed with the HTBI primer set and the Qiagen OneStep RT-PCR kit. TCRdb cleaned the public reads at Q25 with fastp, built clones with MiXCR and kept in-frame beta chains. Rows matching on CDR3 protein sequence are summarized as one entry with the most common DNA and genes. The sample data list about 770,000 distinct CDR3 sequences, and over 15% of these were observed just once. The top ten constitute 16% of the sample. The sample comprised blood. The receptors originated from a woman aged 50 to 60 with Graves' hyperthyroidism that later progressed to Graves' ophthalmopathy.

This clonotype has a handful of counts. The chain combines TRBV12-5 with TRBJ1-2; no clear D gene. The germline gives CDR1 LGHNT, CDR2 FRNRAP. CDR3 length equals 16 residues. V dropped 2 bases and J dropped 4 bases, with 17 bases sitting between them. The CDR3 coding sequence is TGTGCTAGTGGTTTGATTGCGCGTGTCGAACGCTATGGCTACACCTTC. Translated: CASGLIARVERYGYTF.

This clonotype occurred once. The junction departs from the called germline gene at one end, perhaps through a read error. V gene TRBV7-8 combines with J gene TRBJ2-2, with 8 bases identical to TRBD1. This CDR3 spans 18 amino acids. Germline V gene data show CDR1 as SGHVS and CDR2 as FQNEAQ. The CDR3 is CAGSPRPSGGVETGELFF. CDR3 in DNA: TGTGCCGGCAGCCCAAGACCCTCAGGGGGCGTAGAGACCGGGGAGCTGTTTTTT.

This rearrangement joins TRBV30 to TRBJ2-3; D may be TRBD1 (6 bases). Trimming shortened V by 8 bases and J by 6 bases, and 15 bases separated the two germline ends. Germline CDR1 and CDR2: GTSNPN and SVGIG (reference sequence). This CDR3 has 12 amino acids. The CDR3 region has the DNA TGTGCCCTTCGACAGGCTCGGGATACGCAGTATTTT. Translating it yields CALRQARDTQYF.

This clonotype was counted ten times or more. CDR3 sequence reads: CASSGRLAGGSDTQYF. The CDR3 DNA reads as TGCGCCAGCAGCGGGCGACTAGCGGGGGGATCAGATACGCAGTATTTT. The rearrangement links TRBV5-1 to TRBJ2-3, with TRBD2 identical over 13 bases. Trimming cost V 4 bases and J 4 bases; bases outside gene matches: 6. This CDR3 is built from 16 residues. Germline V gives CDR1 SGHRS, CDR2 YFSETQ.

The sample holds many counts of this clonotype. V is TRBV30 and J is TRBJ1-1; D is uncertain. The germline CDR1 and CDR2 sequences are GTSNPN and SVGIG (reference sequence). The CDR3 loop spans 12 amino acids. Trimming removed 0 bases from V and 3 bases from J, with 5 bases in between. In nucleotides, the CDR3 is TGTGCCTGGAGTGTAGGAGACACTGAAGCTTTCTTT. Its translation is CAWSVGDTEAFF.

The rearrangement uses TRBV5-4 and TRBJ1-2; D is perhaps TRBD1 (6 bases). The CDR3 is 14 residues long. CDR1 is SGHNT and CDR2 is YYREEE in the germline V gene (reference sequence). Trimming removed 4 bases from V and 3 bases from J, with 13 bases in between. CDR3 nucleotide sequence: TGTGCCAGCAGCCGGGACATCGGACACTATGGCTACACCTTC. Translation gives CASSRDIGHYGYTF. Filled out from reference TRBV5-4 and TRBJ1-2, the complete variable domain reads ETGVTQSPTHLIKTRGQQVTLRCSSQSGHNTVSWYQQALGQGPQFIFQYYREEENGRGNFPPRFSGLQFPNYSSELNVNALELDDSALYLCASSRDIGHYGYTFGSGTRLTVV.

In this sample, this clonotype turned up a few times. This chain uses TRBV12-3 or TRBV12-4 with TRBJ1-1, with D possibly being TRBD1 (6 bases). The CDR3 is 15 amino acids. V lost 4 bases and J 3 bases, leaving 15 bases between the germline ends. The CDR3 sequence is CASSSGVVVDTEAFF. CDR3 nucleotides: TGTGCCAGCAGTTCAGGGGTGGTCGTGGACACTGAAGCTTTCTTT.

V is TRBV29-1 and J is TRBJ1-1; D is ambiguous. The germline V gene encodes CDR1 SQVTM and CDR2 ANQGSEA. V was clipped by 4 bases and J by 5 bases, with 17 bases between them. The CDR3 sequence is 14 residues long. CDR3 sequence: CSVGGRFPETEAFF. The CDR3 DNA follows: TGCAGCGTTGGAGGCAGATTTCCTGAGACTGAAGCTTTCTTT.

This clonotype was picked up many times. The V gene is TRBV29-1, the J gene TRBJ1-2; the D gene is possibly TRBD1 (5 bases). Trimming stripped 3 bases from V and 4 bases from J, with 12 bases between. Germline V CDR1 and CDR2: SQVTM, ANQGSEA. The CDR3 contains 13 residues. The CDR3 DNA reads TGCAGCGTTGAGTGGGGGGACGTCTATGGCTACACCTTC. Residues: CSVEWGDVYGYTF.

This clonotype was counted many times. The J gene is TRBJ2-2, the V gene TRBV20-1; 14 bases line up with TRBD2. Germline lookup yields CDR1 DFQATT and CDR2 SNEGSKA (reference sequence). This CDR3 contains 17 residues. V dropped 4 bases and J dropped 1; count of bases not matched to a gene: 5. The CDR3 DNA is TGCAGTGCTACCGGACTAGCGGGGGGTGTGAACACCGGGGAGCTGTTTTTT. Its protein is CSATGLAGGVNTGELFF.

Comments on this clonotype: A read error may explain this, as a much larger clone is one base away. The chain combines TRBV27 with TRBJ2-2, with no clear D. This CDR3 is 14 amino acids long. Germline V gene data show CDR1 as MNHEY and CDR2 as SMNVEV (reference sequence). The CDR3 coding sequence is TGTGCCAGCACTGTACTGGGAAACACCGCGGAGCTGTTTTTT. Translating gives CASTVLGNTAELFF.

The table lists this clonotype with many counts. The J gene is TRBJ1-5, the V gene TRBV5-1; 9 nucleotides align to TRBD1. This CDR3 spans 15 amino acids. The V segment lost 4 bases and the J segment 7 bases; nucleotides outside the gene matches: 9. The germline CDR1 and CDR2 sequences are SGHRS and YFSETQ. The CDR3 is CASSPGTGWGQPQHF. The CDR3 DNA reads as TGCGCCAGCAGCCCAGGGACAGGGTGGGGACAGCCCCAGCATTTT.

This clonotype occurred many times. The gene calls are TRBV6-1 and TRBJ1-5; D is ambiguous. Trimming took off 7 bases at V and 5 bases at J, with 12 bases between the two ends. The CDR3 has 13 residues. Looked up from germline, CDR1 is MNHNS and CDR2 is SASEGT. CDR3 amino acids: CASTRSLYQPQHF. The CDR3 DNA reads as TGTGCCAGCACTCGAAGTTTATATCAGCCCCAGCATTTT.

The CDR3 region is CASSFDGDNYEQYF. The CDR3 bases are TGTGCCAGCAGCTTCGACGGGGACAACTACGAGCAGTACTTC. The chain uses TRBV5-5 and TRBJ2-7, with D tentatively TRBD1 (6 bases). CDR3 length: 14 amino acids. V shed 2 bases and J shed 3 bases, with 12 bases lying between them. Germline CDR1 and CDR2: SGHKS and YYEKEE (reference sequence).

This clonotype was seen repeatedly, ten times or more. The rearrangement joins TRBV30 to TRBJ2-5, with unresolved D. Looked up from germline, CDR1 is GTSNPN and CDR2 is SVGIG (reference sequence). This CDR3 has 13 amino acids. Trimming cost V 1 base and J 2 bases, with 8 bases left between them. In nucleotides, the CDR3 is TGTGCCTGGAGTGAGGGCAGACAAGAGACCCAGTACTTC. It translates to CAWSEGRQETQYF.

The table lists this clonotype with many counts. The V call is TRBV11-2, the J call TRBJ1-6; no reliable D call. Germline V gives CDR1 SGHAT, CDR2 FQNNGV. V was pared by 2 bases and J by 9 bases, with 11 bases between. The CDR3 loop spans 14 amino acids. This CDR3 reads CASSLNIQSSPLHF. In DNA, the CDR3 is TGTGCCAGCAGCTTAAATATTCAGAGTTCACCCCTCCACTTT. Full variable domain (outside the CDR3, taken from reference TRBV11-2 and TRBJ1-6): EAGVAQSPRYKIIEKRQSVAFWCNPISGHATLYWYQQILGQGPKLLIQFQNNGVVDDSQLPKDRFSAERLKGVDSTLKIQPAKLEDSAVYLCASSLNIQSSPLHFGNGTRLTVT.

V gene TRBV30 combines with J gene TRBJ2-3; 9 bases match TRBD2. V shed 5 bases, J shed 2 bases, and the junction held 5 bases outside the gene matches. CDR3 length equals 14 residues. The V gene's germline CDR1 is GTSNPN and CDR2 SVGIG (reference sequence). CDR3 protein: CAWGGGVNTDTQYF. For the CDR3, the DNA is TGTGCCTGGGGCGGGGGGGTGAACACAGATACGCAGTATTTT.

The chain couples TRBV6-1 to TRBJ1-1; D not resolved. CDR1 and CDR2 (germline): MNHNS, SASEGT. V was cut by 5 bases and J by 4 bases, with 11 bases left in between. The CDR3 is made up of 13 amino acids. In nucleotides, the CDR3 is TGTGCCAGCAGTCCGCGGGAGGCCACTGAAGCTTTCTTT. Protein product: CASSPREATEAFF.

V gene TRBV15 combines with J gene TRBJ2-5; D remains unclear. This CDR3 has 15 residues. With 0 bases removed from V and 1 base from J, the gap between germline ends came to 9 bases. The germline CDR1 and CDR2 sequences are LNHNV and YYDKDF (reference sequence). The CDR3 loop is CATSRDRFFQETQYF. In DNA, the CDR3 is TGTGCCACCAGCAGAGATAGGTTCTTCCAAGAGACCCAGTACTTC.

This clonotype was found many times. V usage is TRBV6-1 and J usage is TRBJ1-2, with no clear D. The CDR3 covers 17 residues. Germline V gene data show CDR1 as MNHNS and CDR2 as SASEGT. Trimming stripped 1 base from V and 0 bases from J, with 15 bases between. The CDR3 DNA reads TGTGCCAGCAGTGAAGTGCTCGCCGGGCCCCCTAACTATGGCTACACCTTC. Translated: CASSEVLAGPPNYGYTF.

This clonotype has only a few counts. The junction departs from germline at one end; a sequencing error may be responsible. V and J are TRBV7-2 and TRBJ2-5; 8 nucleotides line up with TRBD2. The CDR3 runs 15 residues. The germline CDR1 and CDR2 sequences are SGHTA and FQGNSA. CDR3 sequence reads: CASSVTSGHQETQHF. The CDR3 DNA sequence: TGTGCCAGCAGCGTCACTAGCGGCCACCAAGAGACCCAGCACTTC.

The CDR3 spells CASSSLTSGGAQYF. The CDR3 nucleotides are TGTGCCAGCAGCTCCTTGACTAGCGGGGGGGCTCAGTACTTC. J is TRBJ2-5 and V is TRBV5-5, with TRBD2 identical over 14 bases. From germline, CDR1 is SGHKS and CDR2 YYEKEE (reference sequence). The CDR3 spans 14 residues. J was trimmed by 11 bases and V by 3 bases; bases with no gene match: 6.

This clonotype was detected many times. This chain uses TRBV12-3 or TRBV12-4 with TRBJ1-6; tentative D call: TRBD1 (6 bases). Trimming stripped 6 bases from V and 9 bases from J, with 9 bases between. The CDR3 spans 12 residues. The CDR3 coding sequence is TGTGCCAGCAGACAGGGTCCTTCACCCCTCCACTTT. Translation gives CASRQGPSPLHF.

Note on this clonotype: A much larger clone differs by one base, so this may be a read error. The chain links TRBV2 to TRBJ2-4; TRBD1 matches 12 bases. This CDR3 comprises 19 residues. Germline V CDR1 and CDR2: SNHLY, FYNNEI. The CDR3, as DNA: TGTGCCAGCAGTGAACCCGGGACAGGGGGCCTCCTAGCCAAAAACACTCAGTACTTC. Residues: CASSEPGTGGLLAKNTQYF.

This chain joins TRBV7-8 and TRBJ2-4; D uncertain. The germline V gene encodes CDR1 SGHVS and CDR2 FQNEAQ. V was pared by 5 bases and J by 0 bases, with 14 bases between. The CDR3 sequence is 16 residues long. The CDR3: CASSARTALAKNIQYF. The CDR3 DNA reads as TGTGCCAGCAGCGCCAGGACGGCGCTAGCCAAAAACATTCAGTACTTC.